This T cell receptor beta chain was recovered during a study of shared clonotypes between healthy human individuals. Study-wide results and limits: Several donors held 4.5% to 5% of naive CD4 clonotypes in common. Clonotypes not shared had lower generation probabilities than those common to all four donors.

Assay used: immunoSEQ multiplex PCR; TCRdb lists only in-frame clones, some missing. The data hold millions of clones, with about 93% observed a single time. In the case of this clone: What it recognizes is unknown.

This CDR3 has 14 amino acids. Trimming took off 0 bases at V and 1 base at J, with 7 bases between the two ends. Germline-derived CDR1 and CDR2 are SQVTM and ANQGSEA. Naive CD8 cells were CD45RO-negative, positively selected for CCR7, excluding terminally differentiated effector memory CD45RA+ cells. The rearrangement links TRBV29-1 to TRBJ2-1, with a possible D match to TRBD2 (5 bases). The clonotype was recovered from a man aged 18 to 35 in good health. Some clones in this sample may be carry-over from other donors' samples. The sample taken for sequencing was naive CD8+ T cells from PBMCs. CDR3 coding DNA: TGCAGCGTTGAAGACGGACTTTCCTACAATGAGCAGTTCTTC. It is translated as CSVEDGLSYNEQFF.